This T cell receptor beta chain derives from a study of response to subunit inactivated influenza vaccine. Findings and caveats of the study: It was the authors' suggestion that each seasonal influenza vaccination recruits few new T cells.

Each CDR3 protein is one row after TCRdb ran MiXCR on the RT-PCR reads. The top ten clones hold around 3% of a sample with about 500,000 distinct CDR3 sequences, 16% of them seen once. Unmatched junction bases numbered 12, after V lost 0 bases and J lost 3 bases. Germline CDR1 and CDR2: LGHNA and YSLEER. CDR3 length equals 19 residues. In this sample, this clonotype turned up a few times. What it binds is unknown. The clonotype originates from a man aged 45 to 70 who received an inactivated influenza vaccine. V gene TRBV4-3 combines with J gene TRBJ2-3; 10 nucleotides align to TRBD2. Source: CD4+ T cells sorted from PBMCs, taken approximately 25 months after vaccination. For the CDR3, the DNA is TGCGCCAGCAGCCAAGAGGTTCCTCTAGCGGGAGTTCAGACAGATACGCAGTATTTT. Translating it yields CASSQEVPLAGVQTDTQYF.